These 10 T cell receptor beta chains share one sample of origin, sequenced in a study of blood T cell repertoires in COVID-19. Clones were sequenced by immunoSEQ multiplex PCR, and TCRdb holds only the in-frame ones, with some missing. The table shows fewer than 350,000 clones, with roughly 85% occurring only once. What was sequenced was PBMCs or T cells enriched from blood (not recorded which). The source is a woman aged 40 to 55 who had recovered from COVID-19.

Details on this clone: One junction end does not reproduce the germline sequence, and a read error may be involved. The chain uses TRBV15 and TRBJ1-1, with unresolved D. The CDR3 is 14 amino acids. CDR1 and CDR2 (germline): LNHNV, YYDKDF (reference sequence). CDR3 amino acids: CATSSRRVNTEAFF. The CDR3, as DNA: TGTGCCACCAGCAGCAGGCGGGTAAACACTGAGGCTTTCTTT.

The J gene is TRBJ2-2, the V gene TRBV2; perhaps TRBD2 as D (6 bases). Trimming cost V 2 bases and J 6 bases, with 19 bases left between them. The CDR3 has 17 residues. Germline CDR1 SNHLY, CDR2 FYNNEI. CDR3 in DNA: TGTGCCAGCAGTGAAAGGCTGGGGACTTTTAATCCCGGGGAGCTGTTTTTT. This gives the protein CASSERLGTFNPGELFF.

The V and J genes are TRBV29-1 and TRBJ2-1; weak D call: TRBD2 (5 bases). V gave up 0 bases and J gave up 8 bases, with 11 bases separating them. Germline assignment: CDR1 SQVTM and CDR2 ANQGSEA. This CDR3 has 13 amino acids. For the CDR3, the DNA is TGCAGCGTTGAAGAAGGGAGAGTCGATGAGCAGTTCTTC. Its translation is CSVEEGRVDEQFF.

The chain combines TRBV6-1 with TRBJ2-1; tentatively, D is TRBD2 (6 bases). The CDR3 has 17 amino acids. CDR1 is MNHNS, CDR2 SASEGT, per germline. Trimming cost V 1 base and J 10 bases, with 23 bases left between them. In DNA form, the CDR3 reads TGTGCCAGCAGTGAAGGGTGGGGGTCGACGGGAGTAGAAGAGCAGTTCTTC. Its protein is CASSEGWGSTGVEEQFF.

The chain couples TRBV6-5 to TRBJ1-2, with no clear D. This CDR3 is 14 amino acids long. V lost 2 bases, J lost 4 bases, and 11 bases lay in between. Germline V gene lookup returns CDR1 MNHEY and CDR2 SVGAGI. For the CDR3, the DNA is TGTGCCAGCAGTTACGGGCAGGCCAGCTATGGCTACACCTTC. This codes for CASSYGQASYGYTF.

The V and J genes are TRBV6-2 or TRBV6-3 and TRBJ2-2, with TRBD2 matching 7 bases. In germline, CDR1 is MNHEY, CDR2 SVGEGT. V shed 2 bases and J 7 bases; nucleotides not matched to a gene: 1. This CDR3 has 13 residues. For the CDR3, the DNA is TGTGCCAGCAGTTACAGGGACTACGGGGAGCTGTTTTTT. This gives the protein CASSYRDYGELFF.

This chain links TRBV28 with TRBJ2-7; tentatively, D is TRBD1 (6 bases). The germline V and J ends were trimmed by 6 bases and 3 bases, with 12 bases remaining between them. The germline V gene encodes CDR1 MDHEN and CDR2 SYDVKM. The CDR3 length is 13 residues. Written as DNA, the CDR3 is TGTGCCAGCAGCGGGACACCCTACTACGAGCAGTACTTC. As protein: CASSGTPYYEQYF.

Worth noting for this clone: This specimen includes other DNA sequences encoding the same CDR3. This rearrangement joins TRBV27 to TRBJ1-1; D possibly corresponds to TRBD1 (6 bases). Per the germline V gene, CDR1 is MNHEY and CDR2 is SMNVEV (reference sequence). V was cut by 6 bases and J by 1 base, with 9 bases left in between. This CDR3 region has 13 residues. This chain's CDR3 is CASRFRGNTEAFF. The CDR3 DNA reads TGTGCCAGCAGATTCAGGGGGAACACTGAAGCTTTCTTT.

The chain employs TRBV30 and TRBJ1-2, with a weak D call TRBD1 (6 bases). V dropped 7 bases and J dropped 7 bases, with 16 bases sitting between them. The CDR3 is 12 residues long. CDR1 and CDR2 from the germline V gene are GTSNPN and SVGIG (reference sequence). The CDR3 spells CASHRGAGGYTF. CDR3 DNA: TGTGCCTCCCACCGGGGGGCCGGTGGCTACACCTTC.

V gene TRBV28 combines with J gene TRBJ2-7; 10 nucleotides align to TRBD1. This CDR3 comprises 15 residues. From germline, CDR1 is MDHEN and CDR2 SYDVKM. After removal of 6 bases from V and 3 bases from J, the junction contained 8 bases not matched to a gene. CDR3 in amino acids: CASSQGTGVFYEQYF. The CDR3 bases are TGTGCCAGCAGCCAAGGGACAGGGGTTTTCTACGAGCAGTACTTC. Filled out from reference TRBV28 and TRBJ2-7, the complete variable domain reads DVKVTQSSRYLVKRTGEKVFLECVQDMDHENMFWYRQDPGLGLRLIYFSYDVKMKEKGDIPEGYSVSREKKERFSLILESASTNQTSMYLCASSQGTGVFYEQYFGPGTRLTVT.